The 16 T cell receptor beta chains given below trace back to one sample, sequenced in a study of T-cell reconstitution after alpha-beta-depleted transplantation in children. The authors prepared the TCRbeta library with unique molecular identifiers. TCRdb ran MiXCR on the PCR reads and lists one entry per CDR3 protein. The data hold 90,000 to 150,000 distinct CDR3 sequences, with roughly 23% observed a single time. The specimen comprised PBMCs, mostly from graft donor cells, sampled 180 days after TCRalphabeta/CD19-depleted stem cell transplant. The source of these receptors is a male patient between 2 and 9 years old who had a stem cell transplant for chronic granulomatous disease, so the T cells may come from the graft donor.

This clonotype was found a few times. The CDR3 spells CASSYVRPRFANTGELFF. CDR3 nucleotides: TGTGCCAGCAGTTACGTTCGACCCCGGTTCGCGAACACCGGGGAGCTGTTTTTT. The chain carries TRBV6-5 and TRBJ2-2; D remains ambiguous. The V end was cut by 2 bases, the J end by 0 bases, with 16 bases between. In germline, CDR1 is MNHEY, CDR2 SVGAGI. The CDR3 consists of 18 residues.

This clonotype has more than one count but fewer than ten. V gene TRBV29-1 combines with J gene TRBJ1-1; 9 nucleotides match TRBD1. V was pared by 8 bases and J by 4 bases, with 14 bases of the junction left unmatched. This CDR3 is built from 15 residues. Germline V gene lookup returns CDR1 SQVTM and CDR2 ANQGSEA. This CDR3 is CSTRTGAIFGTEAFF. The CDR3 bases are TGCAGCACACGGACAGGGGCGATTTTCGGCACTGAAGCTTTCTTT.

V is TRBV15 and J is TRBJ2-1; 7 bases fit TRBD2. CDR1 and CDR2 from the germline V gene are LNHNV and YYDKDF (reference sequence). V lost 1 base and J lost 8; bases outside the gene matches: 14. CDR3 length: 17 residues. CDR3 in DNA: TGTGCCACCAGCAGAGTCCTCGGCGGGGGATACAACGATGAGCAGTTCTTC. As protein: CATSRVLGGGYNDEQFF.

This clonotype was seen a few times. V gene TRBV5-1 combines with J gene TRBJ2-7; the D gene is possibly TRBD2 (5 bases). V was trimmed by 0 bases and J by 9 bases, leaving 13 bases between them. Germline CDR1 is SGHRS and CDR2 is YFSETQ. The CDR3 is 13 amino acids. Here the CDR3 reads CASSLEHLGGQYF. DNA of the CDR3: TGCGCCAGCAGCTTGGAACACCTAGGAGGGCAGTACTTC.

This clonotype turned up a few times. This rearrangement joins TRBV7-2 to TRBJ2-1, with D tentatively TRBD1 (5 bases). The CDR3 covers 13 residues. Germline V gene sequence: CDR1 SGHTA, CDR2 FQGNSA. Trimming shortened V by 2 bases and J by 4 bases, and 6 bases separated the two germline ends. The CDR3 is CASSLRGYNEQFF. CDR3 nucleotide sequence: TGTGCCAGCAGCTTAAGGGGTTACAATGAGCAGTTCTTC.

This chain uses TRBV15 with TRBJ2-2; D is uncertain. V lost 0 bases and J lost 6, with 11 bases in between. The CDR3 is made up of 15 amino acids. Germline V gene sequence: CDR1 LNHNV, CDR2 YYDKDF (reference sequence). In nucleotides, the CDR3 is TGTGCCACCAGCAGAGATCTAGAAGGGTCCGGGGAGCTGTTTTTT. The encoded protein is CATSRDLEGSGELFF.

The V call is TRBV4-2, the J call TRBJ2-5; a possible D gene is TRBD2 (6 bases). The CDR3 totals 16 residues. The ends were cut back, 4 bases at V and 1 base at J, with 16 bases in the middle. CDR1 is LGHNA and CDR2 is YNFKEQ in the germline V gene. CDR3 protein: CASSLLLALSQETQYF. Here the CDR3 DNA reads TGTGCCAGCAGCCTTCTACTAGCTTTGAGCCAAGAGACCCAGTACTTC.

This clonotype was counted at least ten times. V is TRBV27 and J is TRBJ2-1; TRBD2 matches 7 bases. V shed 6 bases and J 9 bases; nucleotides not matched to a gene: 8. The germline V gene has CDR1 MNHEY and CDR2 SMNVEV (reference sequence). This CDR3 contains 13 residues. As DNA, the CDR3 is TGTGCCAGCAGCCCTGGACTAGTAATTGAGCAGTTCTTC. It is translated as CASSPGLVIEQFF.

In this sample, this clonotype turned up many times. CDR3 DNA sequence: TGCAGTGCTAGAAGTTATGTGCAGGGGGACCTCTACGAGCAGTACTTC. This codes for CSARSYVQGDLYEQYF. The rearrangement links TRBV20-1 to TRBJ2-7, with 7 positions matching TRBD1. This CDR3 spans 16 amino acids. Germline CDR1 and CDR2: DFQATT and SNEGSKA (reference sequence). V dropped 2 bases and J dropped 3; count of bases not matched to a gene: 13.

This chain connects TRBV5-1 to TRBJ2-2; 8 bases agree with TRBD2. The CDR3 length is 16 residues. CDR1 and CDR2 from the germline V gene are SGHRS and YFSETQ. J lost 4 bases, V lost 0 bases, and 5 bases had no gene match. The CDR3 coding sequence is TGCGCCAGCAGCTTGGGCGTAGCGGGGAGCACCGGGGAGCTGTTTTTT. Protein: CASSLGVAGSTGELFF.

In its sample, this clonotype was seen many times. The chain combines TRBV3-1 with TRBJ2-1; no clear D gene. Trimming removed 1 base from V and 7 bases from J, with 11 bases in between. The CDR3 sequence is 14 residues long. CDR1 LGHDT and CDR2 YNNKEL come from the germline V gene (reference sequence). CDR3 nucleotide sequence: TGTGCCAGCAGCCAAGGGTTGGCTAAAAATGAGCAGTTCTTC. Translated: CASSQGLAKNEQFF.

The CDR3 sequence: CAISVGGGESQEQFF. CDR3 nucleotides: TGTGCCATCAGTGTGGGCGGGGGGGAGAGTCAGGAGCAGTTCTTC. The genes are TRBV10-3 and TRBJ2-1, with TRBD2 matching 9 bases. Trimming took 4 bases from V and 10 from J; bases not matched to a gene: 11. Germline-derived CDR1 and CDR2 are ENHRY and SYGVKD. The CDR3 loop spans 15 amino acids.

There are a few counts of this clonotype. This chain connects TRBV12-3 or TRBV12-4 to TRBJ1-1, with no clear D. The V end was cut by 5 bases, the J end by 0 bases, with 13 bases between. This CDR3 has 15 amino acids. This CDR3 reads CASSGGFGVNTEAFF. In nucleotides, the CDR3 is TGTGCCAGCAGTGGCGGTTTTGGGGTGAACACTGAAGCTTTCTTT.

The sample holds many counts of this clonotype. The chain recombines TRBV20-1 with TRBJ2-5; no clear D gene. In germline, CDR1 is DFQATT, CDR2 SNEGSKA (reference sequence). This CDR3 is 13 amino acids long. V was pared by 6 bases and J by 3 bases, with 14 bases between. The CDR3 bases are TGCAGTGCCCCCCGCAGGCGGAAAGAGACCCAGTACTTC. Translating it yields CSAPRRRKETQYF.

This clonotype appeared a few times. V and J are TRBV12-3 or TRBV12-4 and TRBJ2-5; 7 bases are a match to TRBD1. The length of the CDR3 is 16 residues. V shed 5 bases and J 4 bases; nucleotides not matched to a gene: 13. CDR3 sequence reads: CASSPGTAKGAETQYF. DNA of the CDR3: TGTGCCAGCAGTCCGGGGACAGCCAAAGGGGCAGAGACCCAGTACTTC.

This clonotype was seen a few times. The chain employs TRBV29-1 and TRBJ2-1; no firm D call. This CDR3 is built from 10 residues. V was pared by 5 bases and J by 5 bases, with 4 bases between. Germline values: CDR1 SQVTM, CDR2 ANQGSEA. The CDR3 bases are TGCAGCGTTAGACACAATGAGCAGTTCTTC. It codes for CSVRHNEQFF.